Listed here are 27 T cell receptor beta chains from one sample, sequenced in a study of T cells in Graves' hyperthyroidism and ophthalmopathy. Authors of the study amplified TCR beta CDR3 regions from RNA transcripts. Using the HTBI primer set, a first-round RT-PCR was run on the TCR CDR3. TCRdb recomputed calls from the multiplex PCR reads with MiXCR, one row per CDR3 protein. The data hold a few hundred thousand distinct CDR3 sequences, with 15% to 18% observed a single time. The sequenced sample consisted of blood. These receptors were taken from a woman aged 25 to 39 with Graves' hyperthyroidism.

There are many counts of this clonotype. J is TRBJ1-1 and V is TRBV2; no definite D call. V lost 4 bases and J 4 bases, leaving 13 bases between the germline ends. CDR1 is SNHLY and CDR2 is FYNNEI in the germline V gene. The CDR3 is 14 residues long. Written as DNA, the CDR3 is TGTGCCAGCAGTGCTGAGGCCAGGAGCACTGAAGCTTTCTTT. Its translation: CASSAEARSTEAFF.

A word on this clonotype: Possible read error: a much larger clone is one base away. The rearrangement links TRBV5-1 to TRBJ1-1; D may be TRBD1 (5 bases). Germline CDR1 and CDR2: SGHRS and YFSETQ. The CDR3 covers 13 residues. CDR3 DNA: TGCGCCAGCAGCTTCGTGTGGGGGACTGGAGCTTTCTTT. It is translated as CASSFVWGTGAFF. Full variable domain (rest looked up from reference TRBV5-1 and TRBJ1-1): KAGVTQTPRYLIKTRGQQVTLSCSPISGHRSVSWYQQTPGQGLQFLFEYFSETQRNKGNFPGRFSGRQFSNSRSEMNVSTLELGDSALYLCASSFVWGTGAFFGQGTRLTVV.

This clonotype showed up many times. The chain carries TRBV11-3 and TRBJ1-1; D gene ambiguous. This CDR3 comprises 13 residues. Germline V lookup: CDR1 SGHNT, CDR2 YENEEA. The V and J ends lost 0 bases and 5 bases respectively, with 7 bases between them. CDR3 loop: CASSLDRETEAFF. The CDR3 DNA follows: TGTGCCAGCAGCTTAGATAGGGAGACTGAAGCTTTCTTT.

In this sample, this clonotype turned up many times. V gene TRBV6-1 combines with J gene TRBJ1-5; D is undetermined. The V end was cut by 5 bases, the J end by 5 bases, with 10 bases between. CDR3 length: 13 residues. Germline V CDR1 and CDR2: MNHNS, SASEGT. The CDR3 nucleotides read TGTGCCAGCAGTTCGGGAAGAGATCAGCCCCAGCATTTT. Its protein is CASSSGRDQPQHF.

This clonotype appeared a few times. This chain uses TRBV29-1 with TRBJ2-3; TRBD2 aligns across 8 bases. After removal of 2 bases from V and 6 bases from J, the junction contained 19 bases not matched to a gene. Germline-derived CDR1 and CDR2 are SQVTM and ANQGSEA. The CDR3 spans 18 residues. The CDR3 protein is CSVEKIPGLVRVADTQYF. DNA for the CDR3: TGCAGCGTTGAAAAAATACCGGGACTAGTTAGGGTCGCCGATACGCAGTATTTT.

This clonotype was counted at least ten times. The CDR3 nucleotides are TGTGCCAGCAGCTTATACGGGACTAGCGGGACCTACGAGCAGTACTTC. Amino acids: CASSLYGTSGTYEQYF. The chain joins TRBV7-9 to TRBJ2-7, with 13 bases matching TRBD2. Germline V gene lookup returns CDR1 SEHNR and CDR2 FQNEAQ (reference sequence). V lost 2 bases, J lost 2 bases, and 3 bases stayed unmatched. This CDR3 spans 16 amino acids.

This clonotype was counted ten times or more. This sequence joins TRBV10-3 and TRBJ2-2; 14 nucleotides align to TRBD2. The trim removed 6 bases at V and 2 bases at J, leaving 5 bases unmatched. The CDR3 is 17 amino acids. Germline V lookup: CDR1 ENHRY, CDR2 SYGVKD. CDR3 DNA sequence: TGTGCCATCAGCCGACTAGCGGGAGGGCCTAACACCGGGGAGCTGTTTTTT. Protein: CAISRLAGGPNTGELFF.

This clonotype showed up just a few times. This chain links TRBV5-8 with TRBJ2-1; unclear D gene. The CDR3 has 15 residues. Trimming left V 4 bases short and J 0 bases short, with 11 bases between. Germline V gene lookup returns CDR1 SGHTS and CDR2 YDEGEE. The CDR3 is CASSHPLSSYNEQFF. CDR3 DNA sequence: TGTGCCAGCAGCCACCCACTGAGCTCCTACAATGAGCAGTTCTTC.

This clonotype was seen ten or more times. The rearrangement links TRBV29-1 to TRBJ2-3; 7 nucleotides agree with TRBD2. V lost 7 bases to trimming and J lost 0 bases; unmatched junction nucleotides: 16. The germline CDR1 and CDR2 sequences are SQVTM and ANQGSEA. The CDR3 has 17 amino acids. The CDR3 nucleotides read TGCAGCGGTGGGGGAGGGCCCCTAGCGGCTAGCACAGATACGCAGTATTTT. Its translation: CSGGGGPLAASTDTQYF.

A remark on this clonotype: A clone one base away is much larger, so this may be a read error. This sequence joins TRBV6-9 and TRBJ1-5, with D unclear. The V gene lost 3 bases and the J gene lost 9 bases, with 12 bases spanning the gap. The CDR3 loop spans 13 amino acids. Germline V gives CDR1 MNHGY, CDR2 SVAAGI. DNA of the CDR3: TGTGCCAGCAGTTACGATGGGTCCCGGCCCCAGCATTTT. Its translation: CASSYDGSRPQHF.

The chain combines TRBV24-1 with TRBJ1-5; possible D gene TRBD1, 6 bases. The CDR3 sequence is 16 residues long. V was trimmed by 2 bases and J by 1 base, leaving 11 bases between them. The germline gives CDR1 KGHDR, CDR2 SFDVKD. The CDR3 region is CATSDSRGPSNQPQHF. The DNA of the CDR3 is TGTGCCACCAGTGATTCTCGGGGGCCAAGCAATCAGCCCCAGCATTTT.

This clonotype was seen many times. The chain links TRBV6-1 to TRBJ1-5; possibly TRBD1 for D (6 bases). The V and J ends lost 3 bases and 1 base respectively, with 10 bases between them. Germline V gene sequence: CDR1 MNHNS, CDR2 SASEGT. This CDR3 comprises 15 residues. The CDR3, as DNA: TGTGCCAGCAGTGATCAGGGGCAGAGCAATCAGCCCCAGCATTTT. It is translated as CASSDQGQSNQPQHF.

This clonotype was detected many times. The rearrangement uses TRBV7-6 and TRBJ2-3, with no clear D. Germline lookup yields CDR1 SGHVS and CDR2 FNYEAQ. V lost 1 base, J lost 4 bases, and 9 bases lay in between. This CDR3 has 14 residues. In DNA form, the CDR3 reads TGTGCCAGCAGCTTAGAAATGTGCGCAGATACGCAGTATTTT. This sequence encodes CASSLEMCADTQYF.

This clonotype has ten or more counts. The CDR3 is CASSFVTSGSGELFF. In nucleotides, the CDR3 is TGTGCCAGCAGCTTTGTGACTAGCGGGTCCGGGGAGCTGTTTTTT. The chain has TRBV5-5 and TRBJ2-2, with TRBD2 matching over 10 bases. V was pared by 2 bases and J by 6 bases, with 4 bases of the junction left unmatched. Germline loops: CDR1 SGHKS, CDR2 YYEKEE (reference sequence). This CDR3 comprises 15 residues.

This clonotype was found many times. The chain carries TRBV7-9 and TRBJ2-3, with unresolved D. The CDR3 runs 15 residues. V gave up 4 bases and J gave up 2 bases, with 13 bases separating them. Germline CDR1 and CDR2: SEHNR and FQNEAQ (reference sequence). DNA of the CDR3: TGTGCCAGCAGCTCCCCCCGGGCGGACACAGATACGCAGTATTTT. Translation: CASSSPRADTDTQYF.

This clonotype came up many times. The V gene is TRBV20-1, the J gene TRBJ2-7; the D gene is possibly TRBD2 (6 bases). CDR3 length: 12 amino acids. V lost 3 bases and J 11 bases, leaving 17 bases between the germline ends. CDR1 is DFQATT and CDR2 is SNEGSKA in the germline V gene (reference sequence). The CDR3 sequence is CSARGTGGLKYF. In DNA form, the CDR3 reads TGCAGTGCTAGGGGGACCGGGGGACTTAAGTACTTC.

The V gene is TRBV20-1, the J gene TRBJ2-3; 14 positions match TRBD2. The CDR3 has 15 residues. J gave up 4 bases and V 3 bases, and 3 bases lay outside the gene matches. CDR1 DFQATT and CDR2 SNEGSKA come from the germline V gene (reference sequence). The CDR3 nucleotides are TGCAGTGCTAGCACGACTAGCGGGAGGGCAGATACGCAGTATTTT. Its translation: CSASTTSGRADTQYF.

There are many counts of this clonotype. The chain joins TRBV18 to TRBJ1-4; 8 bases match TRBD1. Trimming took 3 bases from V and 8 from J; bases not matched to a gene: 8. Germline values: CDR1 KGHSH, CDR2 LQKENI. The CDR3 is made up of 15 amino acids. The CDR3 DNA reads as TGTGCCAGCTCACCTGGGACAGGTCGGGAGGAAAAACTGTTTTTT. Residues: CASSPGTGREEKLFF.

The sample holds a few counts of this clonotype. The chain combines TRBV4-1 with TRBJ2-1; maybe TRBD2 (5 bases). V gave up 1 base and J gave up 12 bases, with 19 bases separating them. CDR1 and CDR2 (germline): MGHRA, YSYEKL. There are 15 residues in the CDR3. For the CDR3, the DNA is TGCGCCAGCAGCCAAGTCCAACTAGATCAGATTCGGCAGTTCTTC. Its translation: CASSQVQLDQIRQFF.

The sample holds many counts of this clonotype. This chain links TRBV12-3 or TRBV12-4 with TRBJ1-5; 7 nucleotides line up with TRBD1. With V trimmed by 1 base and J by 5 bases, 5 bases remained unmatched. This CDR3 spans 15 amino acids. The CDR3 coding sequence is TGTGCCAGCAGTTTAGGGGGACAGAACCATCAGCCCCAGCATTTT. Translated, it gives CASSLGGQNHQPQHF.

CDR3 residues: CASSTPGPYYSGANVLTF. The CDR3, as DNA: TGTGCCAGCAGTACCCCGGGCCCCTACTACTCTGGGGCCAACGTCCTGACTTTC. V and J are TRBV6-1 and TRBJ2-6; D ambiguous. CDR3 length equals 18 residues. V lost 5 bases and J 0 bases, leaving 17 bases between the germline ends. Germline-derived CDR1 and CDR2 are MNHNS and SASEGT.

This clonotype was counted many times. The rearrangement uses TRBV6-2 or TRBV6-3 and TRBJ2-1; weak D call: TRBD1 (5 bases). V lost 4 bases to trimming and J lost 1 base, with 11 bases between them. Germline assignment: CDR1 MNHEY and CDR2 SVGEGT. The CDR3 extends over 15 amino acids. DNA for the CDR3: TGTGCCAGCAGTTCTCTAGGGGAATCCTACAATGAGCAGTTCTTC. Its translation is CASSSLGESYNEQFF.

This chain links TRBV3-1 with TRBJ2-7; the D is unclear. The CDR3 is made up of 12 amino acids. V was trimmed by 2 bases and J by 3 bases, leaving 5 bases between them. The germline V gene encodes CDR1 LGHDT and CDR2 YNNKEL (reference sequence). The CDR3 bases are TGTGCCAGCAGCCAAATTGGCTACGAGCAGTACTTC. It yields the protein CASSQIGYEQYF.

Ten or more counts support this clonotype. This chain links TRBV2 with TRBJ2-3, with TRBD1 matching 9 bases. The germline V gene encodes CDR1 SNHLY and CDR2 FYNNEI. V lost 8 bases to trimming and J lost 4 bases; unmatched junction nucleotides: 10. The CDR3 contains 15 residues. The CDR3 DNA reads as TGTGCCAGCGGAAGCCGGGGACAGGGCTCAGATACGCAGTATTTT. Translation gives CASGSRGQGSDTQYF.

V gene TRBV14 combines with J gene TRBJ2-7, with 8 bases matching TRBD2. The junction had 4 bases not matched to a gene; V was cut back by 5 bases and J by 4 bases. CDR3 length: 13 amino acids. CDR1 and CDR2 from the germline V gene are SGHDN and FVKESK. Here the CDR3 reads CASSKGLVYEQYF. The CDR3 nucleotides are TGTGCCAGCAGCAAGGGACTAGTTTACGAGCAGTACTTC.

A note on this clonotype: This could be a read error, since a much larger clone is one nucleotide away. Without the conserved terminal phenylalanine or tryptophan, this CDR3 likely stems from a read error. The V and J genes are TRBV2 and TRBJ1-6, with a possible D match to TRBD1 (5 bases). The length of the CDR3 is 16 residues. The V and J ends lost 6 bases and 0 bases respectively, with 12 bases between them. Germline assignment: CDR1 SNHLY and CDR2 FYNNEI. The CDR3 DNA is TGTGCCAGCAGACCGGACGGGACCTCCTATAATTCACCCCTCCACCTT. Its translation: CASRPDGTSYNSPLHL.

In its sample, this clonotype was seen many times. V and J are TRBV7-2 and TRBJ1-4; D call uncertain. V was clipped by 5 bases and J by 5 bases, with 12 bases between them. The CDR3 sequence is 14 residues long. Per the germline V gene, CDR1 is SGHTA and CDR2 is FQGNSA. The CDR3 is CASSVSGRNEKLFF. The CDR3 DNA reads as TGTGCCAGCAGCGTCTCCGGGCGAAATGAAAAACTGTTTTTT.